The TCR beta chain described here comes from a study of blood T cell repertoires in COVID-19. For the study at large: The United States, Italy and Spain supplied acute and convalescent COVID-19 samples. T cells, B-cell-depleted T cells, or PBMCs supplied cDNA or gDNA.

TCRdb's copy holds only in-frame clones and misses some; the assay was immunoSEQ multiplex PCR. The table shows some 200,000 clones, with more than 75% occurring only once. Residents of approximately 25 US areas, aged about 18 to 95 years, made up the participants. The germline V and J ends were trimmed by 3 bases and 10 bases, with 13 bases remaining between them. Germline assignment: CDR1 LNHDA and CDR2 SQIVND (reference sequence). The CDR3 consists of 14 residues. This chain connects TRBV19 to TRBJ1-6, with TRBD1 as a possible D gene (5 bases). The sequence came from a woman between 45 and 60 years old who had recovered from COVID-19. The sequencing input was PBMCs or T cells enriched from blood (not recorded which). DNA for the CDR3: TGTGCCAGTAGTATTGAACAGCAGGGCTCACCCCTCCACTTT. It yields the protein CASSIEQQGSPLHF.